Listed below are T cell receptor beta chains from one sample, sequenced in a study of blood T cell repertoires in COVID-19. Generated by immunoSEQ multiplex PCR, the TCRdb table keeps only in-frame clones and is missing some. The sample has tens of thousands of clones, nearly 90% seen once. Sequenced sample: peripheral blood. These receptors came from a woman older than 75 with active or convalescent COVID-19. Both conserved end residues are part of each CDR3. A D gene is named only where the DNA matches it firmly. Size values are once, few and many counts, or a class for expanded clones, and some rows have none.

V	D	size	J	DNA	CDR3
TRBV28	TRBD1	.	TRBJ1-5	TGTGCCAGCAGGGCCCCGGGACAGAATCAGCCCCAGCATTTT	CASRAPGQNQPQHF
TRBV28	TRBD1	.	TRBJ1-5	TGTGCCAGCAGCCGGACAGGGGGCAATGGTCAGCCCCAGCATTTT	CASSRTGGNGQPQHF
TRBV7-8	TRBD1	few	TRBJ2-3	TGTGCCAGCAGCTTAGAATCGACAGGGAGAGATACGCAGTATTTT	CASSLESTGRDTQYF
TRBV7-2	.	.	TRBJ2-1	TGTGCCAGCAGCCCACAGCGGCAGAGCTCCTACAATGAGCAGTTCTTC	CASSPQRQSSYNEQFF
TRBV5-1	.	.	TRBJ2-5	TGCGCCAGCAGCAAAGGGACAAACCAAGAGACCCAGTACTTC	CASSKGTNQETQYF
TRBV5-4	TRBD2	.	TRBJ2-1	TGTGCCAGCAGCTCTCCGACTAGCGGGATTTTGTATGAGCAGTTCTTC	CASSSPTSGILYEQFF
TRBV28	TRBD1	.	TRBJ1-2	TGTGCCAGCAGTGAGACAGGGGGCTCAACTGGCTACACCTTC	CASSETGGSTGYTF
TRBV9	TRBD1	.	TRBJ2-7	TGTGCCAGCAGCGAGGGGTCCGGGACAGGGTACGAGCAGTACTTC	CASSEGSGTGYEQYF
TRBV28	.	.	TRBJ2-3	TGTGCCAGCACCTCCCCAGGGGATACGCAGTATTTT	CASTSPGDTQYF
TRBV28	.	.	TRBJ1-2	TGTGCCAGCCGGGTGATGGGACTTAGTAAAGGCTACACCTTC	CASRVMGLSKGYTF
TRBV5-1	TRBD1	.	TRBJ2-3	TGCGCCAGCAGCTTGAAAGCTTCTCCGGGACAGGGGACAGATACGCAGTATTTT	CASSLKASPGQGTDTQYF
TRBV28	.	.	TRBJ1-2	TGTGCCAGCAGTTTGACAGGCCTCAGGGGCTACACCTTC	CASSLTGLRGYTF
TRBV5-1	TRBD1	.	TRBJ1-2	TGCGCCAGCAGCTTCTGGACAGGGCGGATCGATGGCTACACCTTC	CASSFWTGRIDGYTF
TRBV10-3	TRBD1	once	TRBJ2-7	TGTGCCATCAGTGAGCAGACAGGGCAGAGCTCCTACGAGCAGTACTTC	CAISEQTGQSSYEQYF
TRBV7-9	TRBD1	.	TRBJ1-2	TGTGCCAGCAGCAATACAGGGGGCTATGGCTACACCTTC	CASSNTGGYGYTF
TRBV14	TRBD1	.	TRBJ1-1	TGTGCCAGCAGCCTAAACAGGGGGCGGGGTACTGAAGCTTTCTTT	CASSLNRGRGTEAFF
TRBV28	TRBD1	.	TRBJ1-2	TGTGCCAGCAGATCGGGACAGTCTGGCTACACCTTC	CASRSGQSGYTF
TRBV10-3	TRBD1	.	TRBJ2-7	TGTGCCATCATAGATGGGACAGGGGGTTACGAGCAGTACTTC	CAIIDGTGGYEQYF
TRBV9	.	once	TRBJ1-1	TGTGCCAGCAGCCCCGGGAGTAAGAACACTGAAGCTTTCTTT	CASSPGSKNTEAFF
TRBV7-2	.	.	TRBJ1-1	TGTGCCAGCAGCTTAGCCGGCACTGAAGCTTTCTTT	CASSLAGTEAFF
TRBV5-4	TRBD2	once	TRBJ2-2	TGTGCCAGCAGTGCCGGGCTAGCGGGGAACACCGGGGAGCTGTTTTTT	CASSAGLAGNTGELFF
TRBV7-2	.	once	TRBJ2-1	TGTGCCAGCAGCTTCTCTTCCTGGGCGGGTAATGAGCAGTTCTTC	CASSFSSWAGNEQFF
TRBV5-4	TRBD2	once	TRBJ2-1	TGTGCCAGCAGCCATTCGAGCGGGAGTGATGAGCAGTTCTTC	CASSHSSGSDEQFF
TRBV15	.	.	TRBJ2-5	TGTGCCACCAGCAGGACATATAAAGGAGAGACCCAGTACTTC	CATSRTYKGETQYF
TRBV19	TRBD2	.	TRBJ2-4	TGTGCCAGTAGCGTCGGGACTAGCGGGAGGCCTCCGCACTTC	CASSVGTSGRPPHF
TRBV9	.	.	TRBJ2-1	TGTGCCAGCAGCGTAGAACTACTAGCCCCAACAGAGCAGTTCTTC	CASSVELLAPTEQFF
TRBV6-5	.	.	TRBJ1-1	TGTGCGACTTCAGGGATGAGCGTGAACACTGAAGCTTTCTTT	CATSGMSVNTEAFF
TRBV5-6	TRBD1	.	TRBJ2-2	TGTGCCAGCAGCTGGGACAGGGACCACCTGGCCGCCGGGGAGCTGTTTTTT	CASSWDRDHLAAGELFF
TRBV7-6	TRBD1	once	TRBJ2-1	TGTGCCAGCAGCAAAACAGGGGATGAGCAGTTCTTC	CASSKTGDEQFF
TRBV11-2	.	.	TRBJ1-3	TGTGCCAGCAGCTTAGGAGGTCAAGTCGGCAACACCATATATTTT	CASSLGGQVGNTIYF
TRBV2	TRBD2	.	TRBJ2-1	TGTGCCAGTGAATTCTCGGGACTAGCGGGCCAGTACAATGAGCAGTTCTTC	CASEFSGLAGQYNEQFF
TRBV10-3	.	.	TRBJ2-3	TGTGCCATCAGGCCGGACACCAACACAGATACGCAGTATTTT	CAIRPDTNTDTQYF
TRBV7-2	.	.	TRBJ1-4	TGTGCCAGCAGCTTGTTGAACAGTAATGAAAAACTGTTTTTT	CASSLLNSNEKLFF
TRBV5-4	TRBD2	.	TRBJ2-5	TGTGCCAGCAGCTTGGGCGGGAGTGAGACCCAGTACTTC	CASSLGGSETQYF
TRBV29-1	TRBD1	.	TRBJ1-3	TGCAGCGTTGATGATGGACAGGGGGGGCACACCATATATTTT	CSVDDGQGGHTIYF
TRBV5-1	TRBD1	.	TRBJ2-6	TGCGCCAGCAGCTTGTTCGCAGCAGGGGGAAGCTCTGGGGCCAACGTCCTGACTTTC	CASSLFAAGGSSGANVLTF
TRBV25-1	TRBD1	.	TRBJ1-6	TGTGCCAGCAGTGAATTAGGGACAGGGGAGGATTCACCCCTCCACTTT	CASSELGTGEDSPLHF
TRBV6-5	TRBD2	.	TRBJ2-1	TGTGCCAGCAGTTCCACATCAGGGAGCGGGGGTGAGCAGTTCTTC	CASSSTSGSGGEQFF
TRBV5-5	.	.	TRBJ2-7	TGTGCCAGCAGCTTGGGACAGTACGAGCAGTACTTC	CASSLGQYEQYF
TRBV28	.	.	TRBJ1-1	TGTGCCAGCAGTTTATGGAAAATGACAGTGAGGACTGAAGCTTTCTTT	CASSLWKMTVRTEAFF
TRBV6-5	.	once	TRBJ1-4	TGTGCCAGCAGTTACGTCAGGTTTGAAAAACTGTTTTTT	CASSYVRFEKLFF